This TCR beta chain was recorded in a study of blood T cell repertoires in COVID-19. The length of the CDR3 is 12 residues. The germline V gene encodes CDR1 LGHDT and CDR2 YNNKEL (reference sequence). Deletions cut 0 bases from V and 7 bases from J, with 6 bases between. Sequencing was performed with immunoSEQ multiplex PCR; in TCRdb, only in-frame clones are kept and a portion is missing. The table has about 390,000 clones, 80% to 90% seen once. The chain uses TRBV3-1 (or the pseudogene TRBV3-2) and TRBJ1-1; no clear D. This sequence was found in a woman between 50 and 59 years old who had recovered from COVID-19. The specimen was PBMCs or T cells enriched from blood (not recorded which). This CDR3 reads CASSQDRSEAFF. The CDR3 region has the DNA TGTGCCAGCAGCCAAGATCGCAGTGAAGCTTTCTTT.